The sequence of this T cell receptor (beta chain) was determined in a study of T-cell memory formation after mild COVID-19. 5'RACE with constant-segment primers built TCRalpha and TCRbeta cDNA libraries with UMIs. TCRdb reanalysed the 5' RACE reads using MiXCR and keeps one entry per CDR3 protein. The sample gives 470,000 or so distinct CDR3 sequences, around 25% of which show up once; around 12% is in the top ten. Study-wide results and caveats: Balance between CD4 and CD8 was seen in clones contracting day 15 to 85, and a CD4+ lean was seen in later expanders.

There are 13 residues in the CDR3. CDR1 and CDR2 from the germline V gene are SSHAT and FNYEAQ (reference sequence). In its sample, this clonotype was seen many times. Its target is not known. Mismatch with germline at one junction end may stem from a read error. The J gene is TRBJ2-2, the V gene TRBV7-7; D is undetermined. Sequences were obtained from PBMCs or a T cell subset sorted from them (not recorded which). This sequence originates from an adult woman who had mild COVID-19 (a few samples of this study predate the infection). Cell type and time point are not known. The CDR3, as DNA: TGTGCTAGCAGCTTAACGAACACCGGGGAGCTGTTTTTT. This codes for CASSLTNTGELFF.